The 7 T cell receptor beta chains below were found in one sample sequenced in a study of cytomegalovirus exposure and HLA in healthy donors. PCR amplification relied on 60 Vbeta primers (plus 13 Jbeta primers). Here immunoSEQ multiplex PCR was the method, and the copy in TCRdb shows in-frame clones only, minus some. Of 250,000 to 350,000 clones listed, just over 85% are singletons. The sample taken for sequencing was PBMCs. These receptors were obtained from a man aged 40-50 years in good health and CMV-seropositive.

This chain uses TRBV7-9 with TRBJ1-2; D gene unclear. This CDR3 has 15 residues. V gave up 5 bases and J gave up 4 bases, with 17 bases separating them. CDR1 is SEHNR and CDR2 is FQNEAQ in the germline V gene (reference sequence). CDR3 amino acids: CASSPFPGNSYGYTF. The CDR3, as DNA: TGTGCCAGCAGCCCGTTCCCGGGGAACAGCTATGGCTACACCTTC.

This chain joins TRBV28 and TRBJ2-2; no definite D call. V gave up 2 bases and J gave up 5 bases, with 9 bases separating them. Germline lookup yields CDR1 MDHEN and CDR2 SYDVKM. This CDR3 is built from 14 residues. CDR3 sequence reads: CASSLLRWTGELFF. The CDR3 DNA reads TGTGCCAGCAGTTTACTCAGGTGGACCGGGGAGCTGTTTTTT.

This chain links TRBV5-1 with TRBJ1-3; D is unresolved. Germline CDR1 and CDR2: SGHRS and YFSETQ. Trimming cost V 4 bases and J 0 bases, with 11 bases left between them. This CDR3 has 15 residues. The CDR3 loop reads CASSPHSYSGNTIYF. As DNA, the CDR3 is TGCGCCAGCAGCCCGCACAGTTACTCTGGAAACACCATATATTTT.

The chain has TRBV28 and TRBJ1-3, with D unresolved. Deletions cut 4 bases from V and 0 bases from J, with 7 bases between. The CDR3 totals 14 residues. The germline V gene has CDR1 MDHEN and CDR2 SYDVKM. CDR3 protein: CASSYGASGNTIYF. DNA of the CDR3: TGTGCCAGCAGTTACGGTGCCTCTGGAAACACCATATATTTT.

The chain joins TRBV7-8 to TRBJ1-3; no definite D call. V was trimmed by 4 bases and J by 0 bases, leaving 13 bases between them. This CDR3 comprises 16 residues. CDR1 and CDR2 (germline): SGHVS, FQNEAQ. CDR3 protein: CASSSAQFLSGNTIYF. The DNA for the CDR3 is TGTGCCAGCAGCTCCGCCCAGTTCCTCTCTGGAAACACCATATATTTT.

This chain links TRBV28 with TRBJ1-5, with 7 bases identical to TRBD1. J was trimmed by 3 bases and V by 5 bases; bases with no gene match: 7. This CDR3 region has 15 residues. Germline CDR1 reads MDHEN; CDR2 reads SYDVKM. The CDR3 region is CASSGAGTANQPQHF. The CDR3 DNA reads as TGTGCCAGCAGTGGAGCCGGGACAGCCAATCAGCCCCAGCATTTT.

V and J are TRBV19 and TRBJ1-2, with 7 nucleotides matching TRBD1. Looked up from germline, CDR1 is LNHDA and CDR2 is SQIVND (reference sequence). J was trimmed by 5 bases and V by 3 bases; bases with no gene match: 12. The CDR3 consists of 16 residues. As DNA, the CDR3 is TGTGCCAGTAGTATGGTTTCGGCAGGGGGTTGGTATGGCTACACCTTC. The encoded protein is CASSMVSAGGWYGYTF. Complete variable domain (other parts from reference TRBV19 and TRBJ1-2): DGGITQSPKYLFRKEGQNVTLSCEQNLNHDAMYWYRQDPGQGLRLIYYSQIVNDFQKGDIAEGYSVSREKKESFPLTVTSAQKNPTAFYLCASSMVSAGGWYGYTFGSGTRLTVV.